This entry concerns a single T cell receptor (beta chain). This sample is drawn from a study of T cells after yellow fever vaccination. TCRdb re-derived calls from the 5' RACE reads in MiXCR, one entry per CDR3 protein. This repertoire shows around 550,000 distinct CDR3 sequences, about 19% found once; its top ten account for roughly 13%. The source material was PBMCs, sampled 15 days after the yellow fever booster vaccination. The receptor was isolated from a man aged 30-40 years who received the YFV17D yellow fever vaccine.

DNA for the CDR3: TGTGCCAGCAGCCTACTAGGAGGACGGAGGAATGAGCAGTTCTTC. Translating gives CASSLLGGRRNEQFF. The V and J genes are TRBV14 and TRBJ2-1, with a possible D match to TRBD2 (5 bases). This CDR3 contains 15 residues. V was shortened by 4 bases and J by 7 bases, with 17 bases between the two germline ends. Germline lookup yields CDR1 SGHDN and CDR2 FVKESK.